One sample yielded the 27 T cell receptor beta chains listed below, sequenced in a study of shared clonotypes between healthy human individuals. Generated by immunoSEQ multiplex PCR, the TCRdb table keeps only in-frame clones and is missing some. In the table there are 450,000 to 600,000 clones, around 79% of which are singletons. The specimen sequenced was PBMCs. The receptor source for this set is a woman aged 40 to 50 in good health. Some clones in this sample may be carry-over from other donors' samples.

This chain uses TRBV15 with TRBJ2-7; 12 positions agree with TRBD2. J was trimmed by 3 bases and V by 0 bases; bases with no gene match: 3. The CDR3 is made up of 16 amino acids. Germline V lookup: CDR1 LNHNV, CDR2 YYDKDF (reference sequence). This CDR3 reads CATSRDLLAGGYEQYF. As DNA, the CDR3 is TGTGCCACCAGCAGAGATTTACTAGCGGGAGGCTACGAGCAGTACTTC.

This clone was observed a few times. The chain links TRBV29-1 to TRBJ1-1; no clear D. V lost 2 bases and J lost 7, with 8 bases in between. Per germline, CDR1 SQVTM and CDR2 ANQGSEA. CDR3 size: 11 residues. CDR3 in amino acids: CSVERGSEAFF. CDR3 bases: TGCAGCGTTGAACGTGGTAGTGAAGCTTTCTTT.

This sequence joins TRBV5-4 and TRBJ2-5, with TRBD2 matching 9 bases. The CDR3 sequence is 14 residues long. The germline V gene encodes CDR1 SGHNT and CDR2 YYREEE (reference sequence). V gave up 4 bases and J gave up 4 bases; unmatched junction bases: 5. CDR3 region: CASSRGTSRETQYF. In DNA form, the CDR3 reads TGTGCCAGCAGCCGCGGGACTAGCAGAGAGACCCAGTACTTC. Full variable domain (outside the CDR3, taken from reference TRBV5-4 and TRBJ2-5): ETGVTQSPTHLIKTRGQQVTLRCSSQSGHNTVSWYQQALGQGPQFIFQYYREEENGRGNFPPRFSGLQFPNYSSELNVNALELDDSALYLCASSRGTSRETQYFGPGTRLLVL.

The CDR3: CASSHATPDRVPGYGYTF. In nucleotides, the CDR3 is TGTGCCAGCAGCCACGCCACCCCTGACAGGGTTCCTGGCTATGGCTACACCTTC. The gene calls are TRBV5-8 and TRBJ1-2; 7 bases are shared with TRBD1. The germline V gene encodes CDR1 SGHTS and CDR2 YDEGEE. J gave up 4 bases and V 4 bases, and 19 bases lay outside the gene matches. CDR3 length equals 18 residues.

A few counts support this clone. V and J are TRBV6-5 and TRBJ2-2; D is perhaps TRBD1 (6 bases). The CDR3 length is 15 residues. V was cut by 2 bases and J by 2 bases, with 9 bases left in between. Germline CDR1 and CDR2: MNHEY and SVGAGI. CDR3 sequence reads: CASSYRTDNTGELFF. The CDR3 DNA reads as TGTGCCAGCAGTTACCGGACAGATAACACCGGGGAGCTGTTTTTT.

This sequence joins TRBV7-2 and TRBJ2-5; 8 nucleotides agree with TRBD2. After removal of 3 bases from V and 9 bases from J, the junction contained 6 bases not matched to a gene. CDR3 length: 13 residues. Germline V gives CDR1 SGHTA, CDR2 FQGNSA. The CDR3 sequence is CASSFRGLGAQYF. CDR3 nucleotides: TGTGCCAGCAGCTTCAGGGGACTAGGGGCCCAGTACTTC. Full variable domain (outside the CDR3, taken from reference TRBV7-2 and TRBJ2-5): GAGVSQSPSNKVTEKGKDVELRCDPISGHTALYWYRQSLGQGLEFLIYFQGNSAPDKSGLPSDRFSAERTGGSVSTLTIQRTQQEDSAVYLCASSFRGLGAQYFGPGTRLLVL.

This rearrangement joins TRBV7-2 to TRBJ2-2; D gene ambiguous. Germline CDR1 reads SGHTA; CDR2 reads FQGNSA. The CDR3 extends over 12 amino acids. The V gene lost 4 bases and the J gene lost 4 bases, with 4 bases spanning the gap. CDR3 amino acids: CASSSFTGELFF. As DNA, the CDR3 is TGTGCCAGCAGCTCGTTCACCGGGGAGCTGTTTTTT.

The chain has TRBV4-3 and TRBJ1-1, with D perhaps matching TRBD1 (5 bases). The CDR3 is 13 amino acids. The V gene lost 1 base and the J gene lost 6 bases, with 9 bases spanning the gap. CDR1 LGHNA and CDR2 YSLEER come from the germline V gene. CDR3 sequence (DNA): TGCGCCAGCAGCCAAGGGGGGTCGCCTGAAGCTTTCTTT. This gives the protein CASSQGGSPEAFF.

The J gene is TRBJ2-2, the V gene TRBV18; no definite D call. Germline loops: CDR1 KGHSH, CDR2 LQKENI. The CDR3 consists of 15 residues. The V gene lost 2 bases and the J gene lost 2 bases, with 9 bases spanning the gap. This CDR3 is CASSPSRRNTGELFF. CDR3 bases: TGTGCCAGCTCACCAAGTCGGCGAAACACCGGGGAGCTGTTTTTT. The full variable domain, its missing parts supplied by reference TRBV18 and TRBJ2-2, is NAGVMQNPRHLVRRRGQEARLRCSPMKGHSHVYWYRQLPEEGLKFMVYLQKENIIDESGMPKERFSAEFPKEGPSILRIQQVVRGDSAAYFCASSPSRRNTGELFFGEGSRLTVL.

This clone was picked up many times. The identical CDR3 is also encoded by other nucleotide sequences in the sample. The rearrangement uses TRBV6-4 and TRBJ2-3; 10 bases are shared with TRBD2. The V gene's germline CDR1 is MRHNA and CDR2 SNTAGT. The CDR3 totals 15 residues. J lost 5 bases, V lost 5 bases, and 7 bases had no gene match. CDR3 DNA: TGTGCCAGCAGTCCAACTAGCGGGACCATAGATACGCAGTATTTT. It specifies CASSPTSGTIDTQYF.

This clone has a single count. V gene TRBV5-1 combines with J gene TRBJ2-1; 8 bases line up with TRBD2. The CDR3 contains 15 residues. V was clipped by 4 bases and J by 1 base; unmatched bases: 4. Germline values: CDR1 SGHRS, CDR2 YFSETQ. The CDR3 here is CASSLIAGSYNEQFF. CDR3 coding DNA: TGCGCCAGCAGCCTAATAGCGGGATCCTACAATGAGCAGTTCTTC.

The rearrangement links TRBV7-6 to TRBJ2-1; D remains ambiguous. The V and J ends lost 0 bases and 0 bases respectively, with 3 bases between them. There are 14 residues in the CDR3. CDR1 SGHVS and CDR2 FNYEAQ come from the germline V gene. The CDR3 sequence is CASSLANSYNEQFF. The CDR3 region has the DNA TGTGCCAGCAGCTTAGCGAACTCCTACAATGAGCAGTTCTTC.

This chain joins TRBV7-3 and TRBJ1-1; the D is unclear. Germline lookup yields CDR1 SGHTA and CDR2 FQGTGA. Trimming cost V 3 bases and J 0 bases, with 5 bases left between them. The CDR3 is made up of 13 amino acids. In nucleotides, the CDR3 is TGTGCCAGCAGCTTGTCCTTGAACACTGAAGCTTTCTTT. Translating gives CASSLSLNTEAFF.

This chain joins TRBV4-2 and TRBJ2-7, with D hard to call. Germline V lookup: CDR1 LGHNA, CDR2 YNFKEQ. Trimming took 0 bases from V and 0 from J, leaving 18 bases between them. The CDR3 is 18 residues long. The CDR3 DNA reads as TGTGCCAGCAGCCAAGACCGTCGTCCACTGGCCAGCTCCTACGAGCAGTACTTC. Its protein is CASSQDRRPLASSYEQYF.

V gene TRBV6-6 combines with J gene TRBJ2-1; D remains unclear. V was cut by 5 bases and J by 8 bases, with 7 bases left in between. The CDR3 sequence is 11 residues long. Germline CDR1 and CDR2: MNHNY and SVGAGI (reference sequence). This CDR3 is CASSKHDEQFF. CDR3 bases: TGTGCCAGCAGTAAGCACGATGAGCAGTTCTTC.

This clone has a single count. The chain links TRBV11-2 to TRBJ2-3, with a tentative D call TRBD1 (6 bases). The CDR3 contains 15 residues. The germline gives CDR1 SGHAT, CDR2 FQNNGV. The germline V and J ends were trimmed by 5 bases and 0 bases, with 12 bases remaining between them. The CDR3 sequence is CASSPGTPSTDTQYF. Here the CDR3 DNA reads TGTGCCAGCAGCCCCGGGACACCTAGCACAGATACGCAGTATTTT.

V usage is TRBV4-1 and J usage is TRBJ2-6; TRBD2 is a possible D gene (5 bases). The V gene lost 1 base and the J gene lost 0 bases, with 13 bases spanning the gap. Germline V gene data show CDR1 as MGHRA and CDR2 as YSYEKL. The CDR3 sequence is 18 residues long. The CDR3 DNA sequence: TGCGCCAGCAGCCAAGTCACGGGATTAAGCTCTGGGGCCAACGTCCTGACTTTC. Protein product: CASSQVTGLSSGANVLTF.

The chain combines TRBV7-6 with TRBJ2-3; 9 bases fit TRBD2. This CDR3 spans 17 amino acids. V lost 1 base to trimming and J lost 5 bases; unmatched junction nucleotides: 10. In germline, CDR1 is SGHVS, CDR2 FNYEAQ. The CDR3 is CASSLGGASGEVDTQYF. The CDR3 DNA follows: TGTGCCAGCAGCTTAGGAGGGGCTAGCGGGGAAGTAGATACGCAGTATTTT.

This clone was found many times. This chain connects TRBV5-1 to TRBJ1-1; D uncertain. The CDR3 sequence is 14 residues long. Germline V gives CDR1 SGHRS, CDR2 YFSETQ. V lost 3 bases to trimming and J lost 0 bases, with 9 bases between them. In nucleotides, the CDR3 is TGCGCCAGCAGCTCGTCAGTTATGAACACTGAAGCTTTCTTT. Translated: CASSSSVMNTEAFF.

The rearrangement joins TRBV15 to TRBJ2-5; unclear D gene. CDR1 and CDR2 from the germline V gene are LNHNV and YYDKDF (reference sequence). Trimming took 0 bases from V and 5 from J, leaving 7 bases between them. This CDR3 is built from 13 residues. The CDR3 sequence is CATSRDMGETQYF. The CDR3 coding sequence is TGTGCCACCAGCAGAGATATGGGGGAGACCCAGTACTTC.

The rearrangement uses TRBV5-4 and TRBJ2-3; D remains unclear. The V end lost 1 base, the J end lost 6 bases, and 15 bases lay between the germline ends. The CDR3 loop spans 15 amino acids. Germline lookup yields CDR1 SGHNT and CDR2 YYREEE (reference sequence). The CDR3 spells CASSLRSGPADTQYF. In DNA, the CDR3 is TGTGCCAGCAGCTTGCGGTCTGGGCCAGCGGATACGCAGTATTTT.

The V call is TRBV6-6, the J call TRBJ2-3; 10 positions agree with TRBD1. Per the germline V gene, CDR1 is MNHNY and CDR2 is SVGAGI (reference sequence). V lost 8 bases, J lost 4 bases, and 6 bases stayed unmatched. CDR3 size: 14 residues. The CDR3 here is CASGAGTGADTQYF. CDR3 nucleotide sequence: TGTGCCAGCGGAGCAGGGACAGGGGCAGATACGCAGTATTTT.

This sequence joins TRBV15 and TRBJ1-1; D ambiguous. V was cut by 8 bases and J by 0 bases, with 16 bases left in between. This CDR3 is built from 15 residues. CDR1 and CDR2 (germline): LNHNV, YYDKDF (reference sequence). The CDR3 sequence is CATALGKYMNTEAFF. CDR3 DNA: TGTGCCACCGCCTTAGGAAAGTATATGAACACTGAAGCTTTCTTT.

This chain connects TRBV11-1 to TRBJ1-1, with a weak D call TRBD1 (6 bases). This CDR3 region has 14 residues. The ends were cut back, 3 bases at V and 1 base at J, with 9 bases in the middle. The germline V gene has CDR1 SGHAT and CDR2 FQDESV (reference sequence). This chain's CDR3 is CASSFRGENTEAFF. In DNA, the CDR3 is TGTGCCAGCAGCTTCAGGGGCGAGAACACTGAAGCTTTCTTT.

This sequence joins TRBV5-1 and TRBJ2-7, with 8 positions matching TRBD2. Germline assignment: CDR1 SGHRS and CDR2 YFSETQ. Trimming cost V 0 bases and J 6 bases; bases outside gene matches: 17. The CDR3 is made up of 18 amino acids. As DNA, the CDR3 is TGCGCCAGCAGCTTGGCCGGGCCTAGCGGGTACCTAGGGGCCGAGCAGTACTTC. Translating it yields CASSLAGPSGYLGAEQYF.

V gene TRBV19 combines with J gene TRBJ2-1, with TRBD2 identical over 15 bases. The CDR3 length is 17 residues. Trimming removed 1 base from V and 7 bases from J; junction bases left unmatched: 5. Germline CDR1 is LNHDA and CDR2 is SQIVND (reference sequence). The CDR3 here is CASSIGGLAGGGNEQFF. The CDR3 DNA is TGTGCCAGTAGTATAGGGGGACTAGCGGGAGGAGGTAATGAGCAGTTCTTC.

This chain uses TRBV28 with TRBJ2-3; D is undetermined. Germline loops: CDR1 MDHEN, CDR2 SYDVKM. V dropped 2 bases and J dropped 7 bases, with 7 bases sitting between them. The CDR3 totals 12 residues. CDR3 protein: CASSLELNTQYF. The DNA for the CDR3 is TGTGCCAGCAGTTTAGAGCTAAATACGCAGTATTTT.